Below, 16 T cell receptor beta chains from the same sample are listed, as sequenced in a study of shared clonotypes between healthy human individuals. Assay used: immunoSEQ multiplex PCR; TCRdb lists only in-frame clones, some missing. The data show roughly 700,000 clones, approximately 79% seen once. Input material: memory CD4+ T cells sorted from blood. Subset in this sample: CD45RA-negative fraction. The source is a woman in her 30s in good health.

This chain uses TRBV28 with TRBJ1-4; possibly TRBD1 for D (5 bases). This CDR3 region has 15 residues. From germline, CDR1 is MDHEN and CDR2 SYDVKM. Trimming removed 6 bases at V and 1 base at J, with 12 bases between. CDR3 amino acids: CASRAAGLTNEKLFF. For the CDR3, the DNA is TGTGCCAGCAGAGCTGCGGGACTAACTAATGAAAAACTGTTTTTT.

The chain uses TRBV4-1 and TRBJ1-4; no reliable D call. Germline V gene sequence: CDR1 MGHRA, CDR2 YSYEKL. The CDR3 loop spans 14 amino acids. Trimming pared 5 bases from V and 2 bases from J, leaving 9 bases between. The CDR3 sequence: CASSYRQTNEKLFF. The CDR3 nucleotides are TGCGCCAGCAGCTATCGGCAGACTAATGAAAAACTGTTTTTT.

The J gene is TRBJ2-3, the V gene TRBV2; 11 bases match TRBD2. The CDR3 runs 15 residues. Germline V gene sequence: CDR1 SNHLY, CDR2 FYNNEI. V lost 6 bases and J lost 0; bases outside the gene matches: 2. CDR3 DNA: TGTGCCAGCAGGGGACTAGCGGCTAGCACAGATACGCAGTATTTT. Protein sequence: CASRGLAASTDTQYF. Together with reference TRBV2 and TRBJ2-3, the CDR3 gives the full variable domain: EPEVTQTPSHQVTQMGQEVILRCVPISNHLYFYWYRQILGQKVEFLVSFYNNEISEKSEIFDDQFSVERPDGSNFTLKIRSTKLEDSAMYFCASRGLAASTDTQYFGPGTRLTVL.

The V gene is TRBV10-3, the J gene TRBJ1-1; perhaps TRBD1 as D (6 bases). Per the germline V gene, CDR1 is ENHRY and CDR2 is SYGVKD. The ends were cut back, 1 base at V and 1 base at J, with 16 bases in the middle. The CDR3 loop spans 17 amino acids. This chain's CDR3 is CAISEFGAGGRNTEAFF. CDR3 sequence (DNA): TGTGCCATCAGTGAGTTTGGAGCGGGGGGCAGGAACACTGAAGCTTTCTTT.

A remark on this clone: This may stem from a read error, because a much larger clone lies one nucleotide away. The V gene is TRBV10-1, the J gene TRBJ2-1; D not resolved. Germline V CDR1 and CDR2: WNHNN, SYGVQD (reference sequence). Trimming pared 3 bases from V and 3 bases from J, leaving 0 bases between. This CDR3 has 11 amino acids. The CDR3 nucleotides are TGCGCCAGCAGTGACTACAATGAGCAGTTCTTC. It codes for CASSDYNEQFF.

The chain carries TRBV5-1 and TRBJ1-1; D unresolved. CDR3 length equals 12 residues. Germline assignment: CDR1 SGHRS and CDR2 YFSETQ. Trimming left V 2 bases short and J 10 bases short, with 12 bases between. The DNA of the CDR3 is TGCGCCAGCAGCTTAGATTGGGTTCCAGCTTTCTTT. Translation gives CASSLDWVPAFF.

The chain combines TRBV27 with TRBJ2-5; the D is unclear. The J call is uncertain, as TRBJ2-7 better fits the DNA end. CDR3 length: 13 amino acids. Germline CDR1 and CDR2: MNHEY and SMNVEV (reference sequence). CDR3: CASSKSGPYEQYF. CDR3 sequence (DNA): TGTGCCAGCAGTAAATCCGGACCCTACGAGCAGTACTTC.

This chain connects TRBV9 to TRBJ2-7, with TRBD2 identical over 8 bases. V was pared by 3 bases and J by 7 bases, with 12 bases of the junction left unmatched. The CDR3 is 15 residues long. The V gene's germline CDR1 is SGDLS and CDR2 YYNGEE. Here the CDR3 reads CASSASGSGVREQYF. The CDR3 DNA reads TGTGCCAGCAGCGCAAGCGGGAGTGGCGTTCGGGAGCAGTACTTC.

The V call is TRBV5-1, the J call TRBJ2-2; D is uncertain. V was cut by 0 bases and J by 2 bases, with 14 bases left in between. Germline CDR1 is SGHRS and CDR2 is YFSETQ. There are 17 residues in the CDR3. CDR3: CASSLDLWKGNTGELFF. The CDR3 coding sequence is TGCGCCAGCAGCTTGGATCTCTGGAAAGGCAACACCGGGGAGCTGTTTTTT.

The genes are TRBV4-1 and TRBJ1-2; the D is unclear. V lost 1 base, J lost 6 bases, and 12 bases lay in between. The CDR3 sequence is 14 residues long. Germline V gene lookup returns CDR1 MGHRA and CDR2 YSYEKL. CDR3 amino acids: CASSQGREVDGYTF. CDR3 nucleotides: TGCGCCAGCAGCCAAGGGAGGGAGGTTGATGGCTACACCTTC.

This chain joins TRBV27 and TRBJ2-1; D may be TRBD2 (6 bases). CDR3 size: 17 residues. Germline CDR1 MNHEY, CDR2 SMNVEV (reference sequence). V lost 6 bases and J 5 bases, leaving 23 bases between the germline ends. CDR3 sequence reads: CASRTYIKAGQDNEQFF. The CDR3 bases are TGTGCCAGCAGAACATACATCAAAGCGGGCCAGGACAATGAGCAGTTCTTC.

This chain connects TRBV5-1 to TRBJ1-4; perhaps TRBD1 as D (5 bases). The CDR3 consists of 14 residues. The germline CDR1 and CDR2 sequences are SGHRS and YFSETQ. The V gene lost 0 bases and the J gene lost 10 bases, with 13 bases spanning the gap. The CDR3 region is CASSLGGDEGKLFF. The CDR3 DNA follows: TGCGCCAGCAGCTTGGGAGGGGACGAAGGAAAACTGTTTTTT.

This chain links TRBV29-1 with TRBJ2-3, with D perhaps matching TRBD2 (7 bases). V was pared by 7 bases and J by 4 bases, with 27 bases between. Germline CDR1 reads SQVTM; CDR2 reads ANQGSEA. The CDR3 is 17 amino acids. CDR3 amino acids: CSAAKGGGPGSPDTQYF. Here the CDR3 DNA reads TGCAGCGCAGCTAAGGGGGGAGGGCCGGGAAGCCCAGATACGCAGTATTTT.

The chain combines TRBV2 with TRBJ1-1; 8 bases are a match to TRBD1. In germline, CDR1 is SNHLY, CDR2 FYNNEI. The CDR3 has 16 amino acids. V was clipped by 5 bases and J by 1 base; unmatched bases: 9. Here the CDR3 DNA reads TGTGCCAGCAGTAATTCAGGGGGCGCCCCGAACACTGAAGCTTTCTTT. Translated: CASSNSGGAPNTEAFF.

The chain recombines TRBV2 with TRBJ1-3, with 8 bases identical to TRBD1. V dropped 7 bases and J dropped 0; count of bases not matched to a gene: 5. The germline gives CDR1 SNHLY, CDR2 FYNNEI. This CDR3 comprises 15 residues. For the CDR3, the DNA is TGTGCCAGCATGGGACAGGCAACCTCTGGAAACACCATATATTTT. Residues: CASMGQATSGNTIYF.

V usage is TRBV5-5 and J usage is TRBJ2-7; D remains unclear. The CDR3 loop spans 11 amino acids. CDR1 is SGHKS and CDR2 is YYEKEE in the germline V gene (reference sequence). V dropped 4 bases and J dropped 3 bases, with 5 bases sitting between them. The CDR3 loop reads CASSPHYEQYF. The DNA of the CDR3 is TGTGCCAGCAGCCCCCACTACGAGCAGTACTTC.